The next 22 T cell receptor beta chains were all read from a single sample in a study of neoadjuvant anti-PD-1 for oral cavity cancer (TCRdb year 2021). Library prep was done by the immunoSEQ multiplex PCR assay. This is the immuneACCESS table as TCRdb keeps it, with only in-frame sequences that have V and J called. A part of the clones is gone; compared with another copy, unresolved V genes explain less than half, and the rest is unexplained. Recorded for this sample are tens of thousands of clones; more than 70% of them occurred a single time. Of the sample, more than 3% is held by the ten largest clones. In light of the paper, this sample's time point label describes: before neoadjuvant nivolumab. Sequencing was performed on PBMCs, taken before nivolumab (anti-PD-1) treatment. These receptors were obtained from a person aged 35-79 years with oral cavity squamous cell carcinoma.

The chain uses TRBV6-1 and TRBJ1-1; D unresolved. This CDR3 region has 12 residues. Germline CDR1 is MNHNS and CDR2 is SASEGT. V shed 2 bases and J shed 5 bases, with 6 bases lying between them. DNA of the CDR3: TGTGCCAGCAGTGAACGGAGGACTGAAGCTTTCTTT. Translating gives CASSERRTEAFF.

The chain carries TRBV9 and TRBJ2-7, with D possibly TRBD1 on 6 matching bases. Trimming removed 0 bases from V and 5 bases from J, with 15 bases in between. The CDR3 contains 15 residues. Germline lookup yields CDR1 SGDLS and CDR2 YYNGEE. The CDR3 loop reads CASSVVEGGWNEQYF. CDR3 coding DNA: TGTGCCAGCAGCGTAGTCGAAGGGGGATGGAACGAGCAGTACTTC.

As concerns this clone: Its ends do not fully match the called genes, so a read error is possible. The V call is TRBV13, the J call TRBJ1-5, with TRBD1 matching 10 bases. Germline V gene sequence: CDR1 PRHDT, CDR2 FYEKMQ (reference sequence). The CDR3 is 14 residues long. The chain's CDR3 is CASSLGQGGQPQHF. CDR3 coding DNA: TGTGCCAGCAGCCTAGGACAGGGGGGTCAGCCCCAGCATTTT.

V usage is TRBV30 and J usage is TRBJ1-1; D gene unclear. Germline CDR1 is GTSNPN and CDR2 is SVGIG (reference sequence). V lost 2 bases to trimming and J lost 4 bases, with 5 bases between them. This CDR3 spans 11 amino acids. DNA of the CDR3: TGTGCCTGGAGTTATATCACTGAAGCTTTCTTT. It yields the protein CAWSYITEAFF.

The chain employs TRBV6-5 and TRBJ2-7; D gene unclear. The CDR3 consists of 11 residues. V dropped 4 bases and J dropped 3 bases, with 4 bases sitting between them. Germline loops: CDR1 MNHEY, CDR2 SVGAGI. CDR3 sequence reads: CASSSYYEQYF. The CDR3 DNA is TGTGCCAGCAGTTCTTACTACGAGCAGTACTTC.

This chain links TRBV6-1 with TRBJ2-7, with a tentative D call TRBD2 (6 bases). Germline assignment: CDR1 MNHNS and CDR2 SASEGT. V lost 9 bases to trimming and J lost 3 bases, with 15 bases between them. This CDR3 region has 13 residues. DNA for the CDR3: TGTGCCAGTGCTCGGCCGGGGGTCTACGAGCAGTACTTC. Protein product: CASARPGVYEQYF.

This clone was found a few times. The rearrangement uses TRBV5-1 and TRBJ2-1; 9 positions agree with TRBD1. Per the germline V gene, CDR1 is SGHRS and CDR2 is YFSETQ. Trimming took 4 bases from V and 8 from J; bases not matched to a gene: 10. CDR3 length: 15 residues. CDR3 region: CASSLEGQGVDEQFF. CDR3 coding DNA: TGCGCCAGCAGCCTGGAGGGACAGGGAGTGGATGAGCAGTTCTTC.

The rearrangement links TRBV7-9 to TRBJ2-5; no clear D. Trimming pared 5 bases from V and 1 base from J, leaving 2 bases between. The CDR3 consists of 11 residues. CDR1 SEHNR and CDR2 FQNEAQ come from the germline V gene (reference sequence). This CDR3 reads CASSAQETQYF. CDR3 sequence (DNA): TGTGCCAGCAGCGCCCAAGAGACCCAGTACTTC.

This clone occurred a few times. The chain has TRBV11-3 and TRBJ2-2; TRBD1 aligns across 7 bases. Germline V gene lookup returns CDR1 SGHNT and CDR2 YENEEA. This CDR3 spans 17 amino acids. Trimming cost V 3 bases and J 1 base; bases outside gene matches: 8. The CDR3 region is CASSFLSGTVNTGELFF. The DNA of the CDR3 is TGTGCCAGCAGCTTCCTTTCCGGGACAGTGAACACCGGGGAGCTGTTTTTT.

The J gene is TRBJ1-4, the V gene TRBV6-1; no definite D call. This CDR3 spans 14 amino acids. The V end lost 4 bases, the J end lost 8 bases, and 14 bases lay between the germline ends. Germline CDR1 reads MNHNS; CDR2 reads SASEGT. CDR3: CASSGLRNREKLFF. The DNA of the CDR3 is TGTGCCAGCAGTGGGCTGAGGAATCGGGAAAAACTGTTTTTT.

CDR3 loop: CASTGTGVTDTQYF. The CDR3 DNA follows: TGTGCCAGCACGGGGACAGGGGTCACAGATACGCAGTATTTT. The chain carries TRBV28 and TRBJ2-3; 10 bases align to TRBD1. Germline CDR1 and CDR2: MDHEN and SYDVKM. Germline trimming cut 7 bases from V and 2 bases from J; bases unmatched to any gene: 3. This CDR3 comprises 14 residues.

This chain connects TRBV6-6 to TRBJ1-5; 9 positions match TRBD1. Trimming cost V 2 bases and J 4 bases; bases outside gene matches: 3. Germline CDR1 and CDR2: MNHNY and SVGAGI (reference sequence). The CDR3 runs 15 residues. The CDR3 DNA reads TGTGCCAGCAGTTACGGAGGGACAGGGAATCAGCCCCAGCATTTT. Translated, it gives CASSYGGTGNQPQHF.

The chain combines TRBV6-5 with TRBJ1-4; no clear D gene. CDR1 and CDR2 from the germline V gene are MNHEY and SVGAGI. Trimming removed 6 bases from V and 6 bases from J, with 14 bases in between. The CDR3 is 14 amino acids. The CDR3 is CASSLGEGYEKLFF. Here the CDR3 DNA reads TGTGCCAGCAGCCTCGGGGAGGGATATGAAAAACTGTTTTTT.

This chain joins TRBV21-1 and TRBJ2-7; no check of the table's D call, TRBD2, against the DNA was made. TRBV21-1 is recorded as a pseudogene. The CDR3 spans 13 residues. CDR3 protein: CASRTRHCYEQYF. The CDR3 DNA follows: TGTGCCAGCCGGACTAGACATTGCTACGAGCAGTACTTC.

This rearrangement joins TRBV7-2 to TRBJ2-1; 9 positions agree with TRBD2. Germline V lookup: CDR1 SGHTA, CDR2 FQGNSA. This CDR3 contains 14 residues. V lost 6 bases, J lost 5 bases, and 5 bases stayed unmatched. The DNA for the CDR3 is TGTGCCAGCAGTCGCGGGAGGGCGGACAATGAGCAGTTCTTC. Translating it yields CASSRGRADNEQFF. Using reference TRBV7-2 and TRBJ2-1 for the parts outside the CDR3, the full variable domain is GAGVSQSPSNKVTEKGKDVELRCDPISGHTALYWYRQSLGQGLEFLIYFQGNSAPDKSGLPSDRFSAERTGGSVSTLTIQRTQQEDSAVYLCASSRGRADNEQFFGPGTRLTVL.

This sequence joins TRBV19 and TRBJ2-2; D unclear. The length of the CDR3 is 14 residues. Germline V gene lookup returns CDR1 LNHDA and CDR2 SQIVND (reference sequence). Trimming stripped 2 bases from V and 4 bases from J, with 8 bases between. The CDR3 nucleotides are TGTGCCAGTAGTATATACAGCCTCACCGGGGAGCTGTTTTTT. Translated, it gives CASSIYSLTGELFF.

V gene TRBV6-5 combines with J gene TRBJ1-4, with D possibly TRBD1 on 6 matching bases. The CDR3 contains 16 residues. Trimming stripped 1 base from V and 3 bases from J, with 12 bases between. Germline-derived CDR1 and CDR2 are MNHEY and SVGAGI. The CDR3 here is CASSYLQGGANEKLFF. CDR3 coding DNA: TGTGCCAGCAGTTACTTACAGGGTGGTGCTAATGAAAAACTGTTTTTT.

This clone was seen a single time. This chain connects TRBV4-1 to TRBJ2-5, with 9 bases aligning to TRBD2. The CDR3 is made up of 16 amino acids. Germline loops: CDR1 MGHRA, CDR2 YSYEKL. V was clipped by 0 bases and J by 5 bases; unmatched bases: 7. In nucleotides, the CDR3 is TGCGCCAGCAGCCAAGACATTGTTGCGGGGGGGGAGACCCAGTACTTC. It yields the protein CASSQDIVAGGETQYF.

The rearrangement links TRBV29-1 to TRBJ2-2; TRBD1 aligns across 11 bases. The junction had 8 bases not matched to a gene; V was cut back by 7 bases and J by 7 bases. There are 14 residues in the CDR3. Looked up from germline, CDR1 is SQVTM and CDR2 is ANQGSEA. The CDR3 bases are TGCAGCGCCAGGACAGGGGGCGGTGGCGGGGAGCTGTTTTTT. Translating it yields CSARTGGGGGELFF.

CDR3 residues: CASTRGPSYEQYF. The CDR3 DNA reads as TGTGCCAGCACGCGGGGGCCCTCCTACGAGCAGTACTTC. The rearrangement joins TRBV18 to TRBJ2-7; D possibly corresponds to TRBD2 (7 bases). The CDR3 is made up of 13 amino acids. Germline CDR1 reads KGHSH; CDR2 reads LQKENI. V was cut by 8 bases and J by 0 bases, with 11 bases left in between.

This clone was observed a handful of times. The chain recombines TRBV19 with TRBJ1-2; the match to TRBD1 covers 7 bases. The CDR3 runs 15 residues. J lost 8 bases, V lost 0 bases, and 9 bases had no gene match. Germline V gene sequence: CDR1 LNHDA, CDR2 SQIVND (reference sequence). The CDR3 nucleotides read TGTGCCAGTAGTATAGATTCACAGGGGAGAAGAGGCTACACCTTC. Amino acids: CASSIDSQGRRGYTF.

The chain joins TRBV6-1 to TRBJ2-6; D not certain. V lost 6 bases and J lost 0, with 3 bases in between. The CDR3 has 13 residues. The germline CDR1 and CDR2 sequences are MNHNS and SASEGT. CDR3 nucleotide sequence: TGTGCCAGCAGAAACTCTGGGGCCAACGTCCTGACTTTC. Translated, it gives CASRNSGANVLTF.